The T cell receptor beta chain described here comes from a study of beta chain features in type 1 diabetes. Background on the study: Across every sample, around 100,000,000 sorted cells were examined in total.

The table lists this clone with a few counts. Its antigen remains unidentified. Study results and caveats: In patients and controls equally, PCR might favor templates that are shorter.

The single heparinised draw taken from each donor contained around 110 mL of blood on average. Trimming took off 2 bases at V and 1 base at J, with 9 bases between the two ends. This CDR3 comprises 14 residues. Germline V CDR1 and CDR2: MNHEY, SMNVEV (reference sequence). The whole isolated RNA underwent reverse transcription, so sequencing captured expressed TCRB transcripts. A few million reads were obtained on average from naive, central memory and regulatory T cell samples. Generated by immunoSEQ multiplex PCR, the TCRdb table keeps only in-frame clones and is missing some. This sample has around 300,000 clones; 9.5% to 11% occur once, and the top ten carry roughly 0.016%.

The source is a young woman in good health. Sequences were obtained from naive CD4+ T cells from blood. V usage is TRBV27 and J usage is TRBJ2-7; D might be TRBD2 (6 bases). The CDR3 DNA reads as TGTGCCAGCAGTTTAAAGGAGGGATCCTACGAGCAGTACTTC. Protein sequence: CASSLKEGSYEQYF.